This entry describes one TCR beta chain. Its antigen is unknown. Sequencing used immunoSEQ multiplex PCR; TCRdb keeps in-frame clones, though not all of them. The sample includes under 150,000 clones, about nine tenths of them seen just once. The V gene lost 7 bases and the J gene lost 6 bases, with 10 bases spanning the gap. This CDR3 has 11 residues. Looked up from germline, CDR1 is DFQATT and CDR2 is SNEGSKA (reference sequence). The data were obtained in a study of T cell responses to AZD1222 COVID-19 vaccine. Study results and limitations: With dominance at 160-218 and 743-854, vaccine-associated CD4 TCRs spanned spike. Once two AZD1222 doses were given, Spike-specific TCR breadth and depth went up.

The V gene is TRBV20-1, the J gene TRBJ2-1, with D unclear. Here the sequenced sample was peripheral blood, taken on day 0 of AZD1222 vaccination. The origin of this receptor is an adult in good health. CDR3 protein: CSEKGVNEQFF. The CDR3 DNA follows: TGCAGTGAGAAAGGAGTCAATGAGCAGTTCTTC.